Listed below are T cell receptor beta chains from one sample, sequenced in a study of blood T cell repertoires in COVID-19. Sequencing used immunoSEQ multiplex PCR; TCRdb keeps in-frame clones, though not all of them. The sample lists tens of thousands of clones, about 91% occurring once. Input material: peripheral blood. Receptor source: a woman in her 70s with acute or convalescent COVID-19. Each CDR3 is given with its conserved first and last residue. D genes are given only for firm matches. Some rows have no size entry. The others give once, few or many, or a class for an expanded clone.

D | J | V | size | CDR3 | DNA
TRBD1 | TRBJ1-5 | TRBV20-1 | once | CSASTTGKQPQHF | TGCAGTGCTAGTACGACAGGGAAACAGCCCCAGCATTTT
- | TRBJ1-1 | TRBV4-3 | - | CASSLKGGYTEAFF | TGCGCCAGCAGCCTTAAGGGGGGGTACACTGAAGCTTTCTTT
- | TRBJ2-7 | TRBV5-5 | - | CASSLARSSVKYEQYF | TGTGCCAGCAGCTTGGCCAGGTCCTCGGTCAAGTACGAGCAGTACTTC
- | TRBJ1-1 | TRBV28 | - | CASTPSRGNTEAFF | TGTGCCAGCACCCCTTCTCGAGGGAACACTGAAGCTTTCTTT
- | TRBJ1-2 | TRBV5-6 | - | CASSLPSRGYTF | TGTGCCAGCAGCTTGCCCTCCAGGGGCTACACCTTC
TRBD1 | TRBJ2-1 | TRBV7-9 | - | CASIKDRAGYNEQFF | TGTGCCAGCATCAAGGACAGGGCTGGCTACAATGAGCAGTTCTTC
- | TRBJ2-1 | TRBV28 | - | CASSLGSNEQFF | TGTGCCAGTTCCCTGGGCAGCAATGAGCAGTTCTTC
- | TRBJ1-3 | TRBV7-2 | - | CASSLDSGSGNTIYF | TGTGCCAGCAGCTTAGACTCCGGCTCTGGAAACACCATATATTTT
TRBD1 | TRBJ2-1 | TRBV6-5 | - | CASSRDRAYNEQFF | TGTGCCAGCAGTCGCGACAGGGCGTACAATGAGCAGTTCTTC
- | TRBJ1-1 | TRBV13 | few | CASSLTSNTEAFF | TGTGCCAGCAGCCTAACCTCGAACACTGAAGCTTTCTTT
- | TRBJ1-3 | TRBV30 | - | CAWSFSVGASGNTIYF | TGTGCCTGGAGTTTTTCAGTGGGGGCCTCTGGAAACACCATATATTTT
TRBD1 | TRBJ1-2 | TRBV9 | - | CASSVTGDYRGYTF | TGTGCCAGCAGCGTCACAGGGGATTATAGGGGCTACACCTTC
TRBD1 | TRBJ2-6 | TRBV19 | - | CASSFRTGGANVLTF | TGTGCCAGTAGTTTTCGGACAGGTGGGGCCAACGTCCTGACTTTC
- | TRBJ1-5 | TRBV7-2 | once | CASSSLGDQPQHF | TGTGCCAGCAGCTCCTTGGGAGACCAGCCCCAGCATTTT
- | TRBJ2-7 | TRBV14 | - | CASSHPGRDMWGNGMEQYF | TGTGCCAGCAGCCACCCCGGCAGGGACATGTGGGGTAATGGTATGGAGCAGTACTTC
TRBD1 | TRBJ1-2 | TRBV18 | - | CASSAAGTGDGYTF | TGTGCCAGCTCGGCTGCCGGGACAGGGGATGGCTACACCTTC
TRBD2 | TRBJ2-1 | TRBV27 | - | CASSGPGTSGYYNEQFF | TGTGCCAGCAGTGGGCCGGGGACTAGCGGATACTACAATGAGCAGTTCTTC
TRBD1 | TRBJ1-1 | TRBV28 | once | CASSPAGTGNTEAFF | TGTGCCAGCAGTCCAGCAGGGACAGGAAACACTGAAGCTTTCTTT
- | TRBJ1-5 | TRBV15 | - | CATSRGNNQPQHF | TGTGCCACCAGTCGGGGGAACAATCAGCCCCAGCATTTT
- | TRBJ1-2 | TRBV9 | - | CASSGAGLNYGYTF | TGTGCCAGCAGCGGGGCAGGCCTAAACTATGGCTACACCTTC
TRBD2 | TRBJ2-7 | TRBV14 | - | CASSQGLAGLYEQYF | TGTGCCAGCAGCCAAGGTCTAGCGGGACTCTACGAGCAGTACTTC
TRBD1 | TRBJ2-3 | TRBV18 | - | CASSPHRGLDTQYF | TGTGCCAGCTCGCCCCACAGGGGGCTGGATACGCAGTATTTT
- | TRBJ1-6 | TRBV21-1 | - | CASSPAEGASSYNSPLHF | TGTGCCAGCAGCCCGGCGGAGGGGGCGAGCTCCTATAATTCACCCCTCCACTTT
- | TRBJ1-5 | TRBV9 | - | CASSAQGSGNQPQHF | TGTGCCAGCAGCGCCCAGGGTTCCGGAAATCAGCCCCAGCATTTT
- | TRBJ1-5 | TRBV4-2 | - | CASSQFKASNQPQHF | TGTGCCAGCAGCCAATTTAAAGCTAGCAATCAGCCCCAGCATTTT
TRBD2 | TRBJ2-1 | TRBV11-2 | - | CASSPTRTSSYYNEQFF | TGTGCCAGCAGCCCCACTCGGACTAGCTCATACTACAATGAGCAGTTCTTC
- | TRBJ1-1 | TRBV5-1 | few | CASSLARTVMNTEAFF | TGCGCCAGCAGCTTGGCCCGGACAGTCATGAACACTGAAGCTTTCTTT
TRBD1 | TRBJ2-2 | TRBV5-6 | - | CASSHRTGPQLGELFF | TGTGCCAGCAGCCATCGGACAGGGCCCCAGTTGGGGGAGCTGTTTTTT
TRBD1 | TRBJ1-1 | TRBV4-3 | - | CASSQGQGSGNTEAFF | TGCGCCAGCAGCCAGGGACAGGGGTCTGGGAACACTGAAGCTTTCTTT
- | TRBJ2-5 | TRBV5-4 | - | CASSTGSYETQYF | TGTGCCAGCAGCACTGGGAGCTATGAGACCCAGTACTTC
TRBD2 | TRBJ2-3 | TRBV3-1/TRBV3-2 | - | CASSQGDYRTDTQYF | TGTGCCAGCAGCCAGGGGGACTATCGCACAGATACGCAGTATTTT
TRBD1 | TRBJ1-2 | TRBV5-1 | once | CASSLVVGQGSGANYGYTF | TGCGCCAGCAGCTTGGTTGTGGGACAGGGCAGTGGGGCTAACTATGGCTACACCTTC
- | TRBJ1-2 | TRBV28 | - | CASSLQQTVYGYTF | TGTGCCAGCAGTTTACAGCAGACAGTCTATGGCTACACCTTC
- | TRBJ1-5 | TRBV7-9 | - | CASSLGDNSNQPQHF | TGTGCCAGCAGCCTCGGGGACAATAGCAATCAGCCCCAGCATTTT
TRBD2 | TRBJ2-1 | TRBV5-4 | once | CASSLGSGGNEQFF | TGTGCCAGCAGCTTGGGTAGCGGGGGGAATGAGCAGTTCTTC
TRBD1 | TRBJ1-1 | TRBV9 | once | CASSPGTGVTEAFF | TGTGCCAGCAGCCCCGGGACAGGAGTCACTGAAGCTTTCTTT
TRBD1 | TRBJ2-1 | TRBV6-6 | - | CASKSGQSYNEQFF | TGTGCCAGCAAATCGGGACAGTCCTACAATGAGCAGTTCTTC
TRBD1 | TRBJ1-5 | TRBV28 | - | CASSAVGQGWQPQHF | TGTGCCAGCAGTGCCGTCGGACAGGGGTGGCAGCCCCAGCATTTT
- | TRBJ1-4 | TRBV5-1 | - | CASRGVPGANEKLFF | TGCGCCAGCAGGGGTGTACCAGGGGCTAATGAAAAACTGTTTTTT
- | TRBJ2-5 | TRBV29-1 | - | CSVATETQYF | TGCAGCGTGGCGACTGAGACCCAGTACTTC
- | TRBJ1-5 | TRBV18 | few | CASSAADSNQPQHF | TGTGCCAGCTCAGCGGCCGATAGCAATCAGCCCCAGCATTTT
- | TRBJ2-6 | TRBV5-1 | - | CASSLVVRWGAGANVLTF | TGCGCCAGCAGCTTGGTGGTCAGGTGGGGAGCTGGGGCCAACGTCCTGACTTTC
- | TRBJ2-7 | TRBV2 | - | CASMERLTYEQYF | TGTGCCAGCATGGAGAGACTAACCTACGAGCAGTACTTC
- | TRBJ1-1 | TRBV9 | - | CASSVEGFGGAFF | TGTGCCAGCAGCGTTGAAGGGTTCGGAGGGGCTTTCTTT
- | TRBJ2-1 | TRBV5-1 | - | CASSLYTIGIQSYNEQFF | TGCGCCAGCAGCTTGTATACGATTGGCATTCAAAGCTACAATGAGCAGTTCTTC